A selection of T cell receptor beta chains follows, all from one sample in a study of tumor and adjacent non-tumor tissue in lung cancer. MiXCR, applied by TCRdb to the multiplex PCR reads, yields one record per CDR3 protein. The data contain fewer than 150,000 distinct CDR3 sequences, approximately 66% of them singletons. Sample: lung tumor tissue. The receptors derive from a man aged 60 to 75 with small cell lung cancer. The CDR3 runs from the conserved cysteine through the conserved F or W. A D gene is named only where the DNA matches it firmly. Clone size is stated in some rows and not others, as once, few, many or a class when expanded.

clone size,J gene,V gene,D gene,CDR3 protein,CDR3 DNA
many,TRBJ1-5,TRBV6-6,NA,CASREGPLNQPQHF,TGTGCCAGCAGAGAGGGACCGTTAAATCAGCCCCAGCATTTT
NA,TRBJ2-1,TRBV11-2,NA,CASGLAGSTSSEQFF,TGTGCCAGCGGCTTAGCAGGTAGCACGAGCAGTGAGCAGTTCTTC
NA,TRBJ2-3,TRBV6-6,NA,CASSFDIVASLSTQYF,TGTGCCAGCAGTTTCGACATAGTAGCTAGCCTGTCTACGCAGTATTTT
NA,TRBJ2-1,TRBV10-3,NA,CAIGESRGGPYNEQFF,TGTGCCATCGGTGAGTCGCGTGGGGGGCCGTACAATGAGCAGTTCTTC
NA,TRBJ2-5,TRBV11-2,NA,CASSLTRGSETQYF,TGTGCCAGCAGTCTAACCCGGGGTTCAGAGACCCAGTACTTC
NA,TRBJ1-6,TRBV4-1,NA,CASSQRGSYNSPLHF,TGCGCCAGCAGCCAACGGGGTTCCTATAATTCACCCCTCCACTTT
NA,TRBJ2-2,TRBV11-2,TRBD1,CASRPQGTSELFF,TGTGCCAGCAGACCACAGGGGACCAGTGAGCTGTTTTTT
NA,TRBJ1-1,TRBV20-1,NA,CSAREGTSIEAFF,TGCAGTGCTAGAGAGGGGACTAGCATTGAAGCTTTCTTT
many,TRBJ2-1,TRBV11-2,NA,CASSPIPKNEQFF,TGTGCCAGCAGCCCTATCCCCAAGAATGAGCAGTTCTTC
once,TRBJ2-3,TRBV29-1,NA,CSVIDTGSADTQYF,TGCAGTGTTATAGATACAGGGAGCGCAGATACACAGTATTTT
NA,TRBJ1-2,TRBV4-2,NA,CASSPGGRPARLSYTF,TGTGCCAGCAGCCCGGGAGGGCGACCCGCCCGTCTGAGTTACACCTTC
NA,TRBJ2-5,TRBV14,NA,CASSFVETQYF,TGTGCCAGCAGTTTTGTGGAGACCCAGTACTTC
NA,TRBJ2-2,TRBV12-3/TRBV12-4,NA,CASSWGGAYTGELFF,TGTGCCAGCAGTTGGGGCGGCGCCTACACCGGGGAGCTGTTTTTT
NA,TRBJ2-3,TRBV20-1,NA,CSASPSWRDTQYF,TGCAGTGCTAGTCCCAGCTGGAGGGACACGCAGTATTTT
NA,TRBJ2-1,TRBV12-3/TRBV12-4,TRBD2,CARRERTSGRYEQFF,TGTGCCAGGAGGGAAAGGACTAGCGGGAGGTATGAGCAGTTCTTC
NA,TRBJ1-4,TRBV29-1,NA,CNVRDLGEKLFF,TGCAACGTCAGGGATTTGGGGGAAAAACTGTTTTTT
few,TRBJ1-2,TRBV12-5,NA,CASGLAGLYGYTF,TGTGCTAGTGGTTTGGCAGGACTCTATGGCTACACCTTC
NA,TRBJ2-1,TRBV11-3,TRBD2,CASSTGLAGGPYIKQFF,TGTGCCAGCAGCACGGGACTAGCGGGAGGGCCCTACATTAAGCAGTTCTTC
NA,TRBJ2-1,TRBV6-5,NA,CTSSYSGGVSNEQFF,TGTACCAGCAGTTACTCTGGGGGAGTGAGTAATGAGCAGTTCTTC
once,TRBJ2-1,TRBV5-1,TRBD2,CASSFKLAGGAEQFF,TGCGCCAGCAGCTTCAAACTAGCGGGAGGGGCTGAGCAGTTCTTT
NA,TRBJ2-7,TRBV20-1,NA,CSAKPRSTFEQYF,TGCAGTGCAAAACCGCGGAGCACGTTCGAGCAGTACTTC
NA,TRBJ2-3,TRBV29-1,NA,CSLRRDAADTQYF,TGCAGCTTGAGGCGGGATGCAGCGGATACGCAGTATTTT
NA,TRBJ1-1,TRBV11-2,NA,CVGSSTNSGPLKAFF,TGTGTCGGCAGCTCGACCAACTCAGGACCGCTGAAAGCTTTCTTT
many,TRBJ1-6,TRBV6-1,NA,CASRGHDNSPLHF,TGTGCCAGCAGAGGGCACGATAATTCACCCCTCCACTTT
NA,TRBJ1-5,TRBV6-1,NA,CASTVVTNSNQPQHF,TGTGCCAGCACTGTCGTGACAAATAGCAATCAGCCCCAGCATTTT
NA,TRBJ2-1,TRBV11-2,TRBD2,CASGLLTSGYNEQFF,TGTGCCAGCGGCCTACTGACTAGCGGCTACAATGAGCAGTTCTTC
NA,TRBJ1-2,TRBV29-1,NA,CSVEPRGALNGYTF,TGCAGCGTTGAACCTCGGGGGGCTCTGAATGGCTACACCTTC
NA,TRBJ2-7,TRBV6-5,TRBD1,CVSSPGTGRNEQYF,TGTGTCAGCAGTCCCGGGACAGGGAGGAACGAGCAGTACTTC
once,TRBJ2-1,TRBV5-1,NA,CASSLFGLVGVGEQFF,TGCGCCAGCAGCTTGTTCGGTCTAGTGGGAGTGGGGGAGCAGTTCTTC
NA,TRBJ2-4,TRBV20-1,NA,CNASDWVVGELNIQYF,TGCAATGCTTCAGACTGGGTTGTGGGAGAACTGAACATTCAGTACTTC
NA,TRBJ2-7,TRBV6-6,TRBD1,CASSSHRGEDNRQYF,TGTGCCAGCAGTTCCCACAGGGGCGAAGATAACAGGCAGTACTTC
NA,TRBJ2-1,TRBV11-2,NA,CASSWTRGRANEQFF,TGTGCCAGCAGTTGGACTAGGGGGAGAGCCAATGAGCAATTCTTC
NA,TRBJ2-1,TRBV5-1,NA,CASSLASLNEQFF,TGCGCCAGCAGCTTGGCCTCACTCAATGAGCAGTTCTTC
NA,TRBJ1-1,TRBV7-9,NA,CASSSLWEPAFF,TGTGCCAGCAGCTCCCTTTGGGAACCAGCTTTCTTT
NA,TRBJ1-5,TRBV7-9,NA,CASILGGDQPQHF,TGTGCCAGCATCTTAGGGGGTGATCAGCCCCAGCATTTT
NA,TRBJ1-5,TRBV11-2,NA,CASSRGRAGQPQHF,TGTGCCAGCAGCCGTGGCAGGGCGGGTCAGCCCCAGCATTTT
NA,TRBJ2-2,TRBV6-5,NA,CASSYSGVRGELFF,TGTGCCAGCAGTTACTCAGGCGTCAGGGGGGAGCTGTTTTTT
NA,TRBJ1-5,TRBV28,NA,CASSLWGDGTSNQPQHF,TGTGCCAGCAGTTTATGGGGGGACGGAACTAGCAATCAGCCCCAGCATTTT
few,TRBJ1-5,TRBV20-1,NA,CSARLLRGMSNQPQHF,TGCAGTGCTCGCCTGCTCAGGGGAATGAGCAATCAGCCCCAGCATTTT
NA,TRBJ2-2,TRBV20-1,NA,CSAYSAKTGELFF,TGCAGTGCTTATTCCGCGAAGACCGGGGAGCTGTTTTTT
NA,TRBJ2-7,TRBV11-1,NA,CASRYEGSSHEQYF,TGTGCCAGCAGATACGAGGGCAGCTCCCACGAGCAGTACTTC
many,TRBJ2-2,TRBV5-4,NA,CASSLVGGSGELFF,TGTGCCAGCAGCTTGGTTGGCGGTTCCGGGGAGCTGTTTTTT
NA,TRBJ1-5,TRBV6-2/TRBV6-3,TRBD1,CASSYGDRGHQSHHF,TGTGCCAGCAGTTACGGCGACAGGGGTCACCAGTCCCACCATTTT
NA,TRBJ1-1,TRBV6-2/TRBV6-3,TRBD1,CVSRDRGDAFF,TGTGTCAGCAGGGACAGGGGTGATGCTTTCTTT
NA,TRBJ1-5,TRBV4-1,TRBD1,CASSREGRGQPQHF,TGCGCCAGCAGCCGAGAGGGCAGGGGGCAGCCCCAGCATTTT